This T cell receptor beta chain was retrieved from a study of response to subunit inactivated influenza vaccine. This clonotype was recorded at least ten times. Its specificity is not known. TCRdb processed the RT-PCR reads anew with MiXCR; each CDR3 protein has one entry. The sample lists 550,000 to 800,000 distinct CDR3 sequences; 14% were seen once. The CDR3 is 13 residues long. CDR1 is KGHSH, CDR2 LQKENI, per germline. V dropped 3 bases and J dropped 9 bases, with 12 bases sitting between them. The study's findings and limits: Only a handful of new T cells, the authors suggested, are recruited with each seasonal influenza vaccination.

The sequenced sample was PBMCs from blood, obtained about 14 days before vaccination. The rearrangement links TRBV18 to TRBJ2-4, with D maybe TRBD2 (6 bases). This TCR came from a man aged 50 to 60 who received an inactivated influenza vaccine. CDR3 amino acids: CASSPEGTGIQYF. The DNA for the CDR3 is TGTGCCAGCTCACCGGAGGGGACGGGCATTCAGTACTTC.